Sequencing of this T cell receptor (beta chain) was carried out in a study of T cells after yellow fever vaccination. Germline CDR1 and CDR2: SGHDN and FVKESK. The V gene end was trimmed by 4 bases and the J gene end by 0 bases; junction bases not matched to a gene: 8. This CDR3 is built from 19 residues. TCRdb analysed the 5' RACE reads with MiXCR anew, one entry per CDR3 protein. This sample carries about 630,000 distinct CDR3 sequences, about 12% of them seen once, and the ten largest clones take 14% to 15%. The TCR was taken from a man aged 25-40 years who received the YFV17D yellow fever vaccine. The starting material was PBMCs, obtained on the day of the yellow fever booster vaccination. The chain recombines TRBV14 with TRBJ2-5, with TRBD2 matching over 16 bases. CDR3 residues: CASSLTGTSGRGNQETQYF. CDR3 nucleotide sequence: TGTGCCAGCAGCCTTACCGGGACTAGCGGGAGGGGGAACCAAGAGACCCAGTACTTC.